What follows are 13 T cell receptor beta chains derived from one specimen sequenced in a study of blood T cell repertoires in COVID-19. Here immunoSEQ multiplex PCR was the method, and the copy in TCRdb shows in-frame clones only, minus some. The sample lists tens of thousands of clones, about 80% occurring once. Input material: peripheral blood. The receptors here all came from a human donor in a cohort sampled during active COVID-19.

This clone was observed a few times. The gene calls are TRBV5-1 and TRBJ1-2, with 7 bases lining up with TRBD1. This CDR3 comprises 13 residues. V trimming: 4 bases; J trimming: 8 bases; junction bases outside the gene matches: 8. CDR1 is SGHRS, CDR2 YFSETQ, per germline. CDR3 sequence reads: CASSLGQEAGYTF. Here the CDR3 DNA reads TGCGCCAGCAGCCTAGGACAGGAAGCGGGCTACACCTTC. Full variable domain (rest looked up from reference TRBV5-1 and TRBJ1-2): KAGVTQTPRYLIKTRGQQVTLSCSPISGHRSVSWYQQTPGQGLQFLFEYFSETQRNKGNFPGRFSGRQFSNSRSEMNVSTLELGDSALYLCASSLGQEAGYTFGSGTRLTVV.

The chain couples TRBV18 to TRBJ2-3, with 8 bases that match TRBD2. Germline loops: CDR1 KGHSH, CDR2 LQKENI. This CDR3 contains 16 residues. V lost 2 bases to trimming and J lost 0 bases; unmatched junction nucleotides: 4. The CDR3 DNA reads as TGTGCCAGCTCACCATTTACTAGCGGTAGCACAGATACGCAGTATTTT. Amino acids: CASSPFTSGSTDTQYF.

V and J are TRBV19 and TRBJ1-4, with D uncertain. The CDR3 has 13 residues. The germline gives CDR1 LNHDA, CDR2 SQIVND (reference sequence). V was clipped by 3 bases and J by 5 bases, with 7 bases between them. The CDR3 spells CASSIVRNEKLFF. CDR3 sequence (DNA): TGTGCCAGTAGTATTGTCAGAAATGAAAAACTGTTTTTT.

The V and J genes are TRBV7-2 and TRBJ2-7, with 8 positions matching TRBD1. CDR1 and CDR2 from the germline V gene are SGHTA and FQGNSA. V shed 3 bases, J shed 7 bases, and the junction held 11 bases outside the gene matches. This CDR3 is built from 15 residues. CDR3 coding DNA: TGTGCCAGCAGCTTTAGCAGGACAGGGACGGGAGAGCAGTACTTC. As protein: CASSFSRTGTGEQYF.

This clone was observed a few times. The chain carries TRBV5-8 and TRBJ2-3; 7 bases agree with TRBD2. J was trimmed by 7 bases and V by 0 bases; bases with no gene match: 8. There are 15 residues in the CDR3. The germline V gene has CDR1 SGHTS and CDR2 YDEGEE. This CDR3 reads CASSLGGLGENTQYF. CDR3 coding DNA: TGTGCCAGCAGCTTGGGTGGACTAGGGGAAAATACGCAGTATTTT.

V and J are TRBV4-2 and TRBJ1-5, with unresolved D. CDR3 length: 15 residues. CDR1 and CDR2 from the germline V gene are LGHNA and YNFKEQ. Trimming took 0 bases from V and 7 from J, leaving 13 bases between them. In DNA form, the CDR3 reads TGTGCCAGCAGCCAAGATCAATCGGTAGAACAGCCCCAGCATTTT. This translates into CASSQDQSVEQPQHF.

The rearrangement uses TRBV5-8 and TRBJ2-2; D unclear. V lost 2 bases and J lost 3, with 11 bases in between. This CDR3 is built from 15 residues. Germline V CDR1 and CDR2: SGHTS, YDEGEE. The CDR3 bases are TGTGCCAGCAGCTTAAGTTTCCGGGACACCGGGGAGCTGTTTTTT. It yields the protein CASSLSFRDTGELFF. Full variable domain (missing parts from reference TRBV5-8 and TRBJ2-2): EAGVTQSPTHLIKTRGQQATLRCSPISGHTSVYWYQQALGLGLQFLLWYDEGEERNRGNFPPRFSGRQFPNYSSELNVNALELEDSALYLCASSLSFRDTGELFFGEGSRLTVL.

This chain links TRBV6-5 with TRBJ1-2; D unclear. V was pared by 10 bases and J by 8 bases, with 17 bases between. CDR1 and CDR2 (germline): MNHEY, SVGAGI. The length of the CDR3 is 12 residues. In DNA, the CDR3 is TGTGCCACCCGAGGGCAGGCGAGCGGCTACACCTTC. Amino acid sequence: CATRGQASGYTF.

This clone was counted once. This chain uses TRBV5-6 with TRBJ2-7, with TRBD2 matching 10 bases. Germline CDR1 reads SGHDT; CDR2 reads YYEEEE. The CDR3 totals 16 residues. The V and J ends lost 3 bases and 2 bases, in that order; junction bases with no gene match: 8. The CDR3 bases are TGTGCCAGCAGCTCACCCGCTAGCGGGGGAGCCTACGAGCAGTACTTC. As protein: CASSSPASGGAYEQYF.

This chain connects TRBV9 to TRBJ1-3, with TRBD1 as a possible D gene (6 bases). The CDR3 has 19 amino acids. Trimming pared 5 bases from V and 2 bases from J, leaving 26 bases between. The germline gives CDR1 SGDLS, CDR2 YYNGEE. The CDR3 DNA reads TGTGCCAGCAGTAGAGGCGGGGGGGCCGCAACGAAGGCTGGAAACACCATATATTTT. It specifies CASSRGGGAATKAGNTIYF.

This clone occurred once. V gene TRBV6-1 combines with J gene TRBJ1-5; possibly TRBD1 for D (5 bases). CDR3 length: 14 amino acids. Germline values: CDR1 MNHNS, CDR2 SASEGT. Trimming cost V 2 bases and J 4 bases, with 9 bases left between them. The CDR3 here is CASSESGGNQPQHF. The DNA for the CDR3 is TGTGCCAGCAGTGAATCCGGGGGTAATCAGCCCCAGCATTTT.

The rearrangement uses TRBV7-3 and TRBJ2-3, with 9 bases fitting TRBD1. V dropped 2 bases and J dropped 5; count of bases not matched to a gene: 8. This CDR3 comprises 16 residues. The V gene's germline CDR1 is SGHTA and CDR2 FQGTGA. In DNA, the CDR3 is TGTGCCAGCAGCTTAGAACAGGGGGCTAAGGGAGATACGCAGTATTTT. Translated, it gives CASSLEQGAKGDTQYF.

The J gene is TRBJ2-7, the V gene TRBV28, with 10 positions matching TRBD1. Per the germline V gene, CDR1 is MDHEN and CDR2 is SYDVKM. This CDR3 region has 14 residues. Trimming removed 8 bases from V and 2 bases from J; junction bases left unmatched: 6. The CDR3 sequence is CASGKDRGTYEQYF. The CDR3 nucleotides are TGTGCCAGCGGTAAGGACAGGGGGACCTACGAGCAGTACTTC.